This T cell receptor beta chain was found in a study of blood T cell repertoires in COVID-19. Study overall: Collection of acute and convalescent COVID-19 samples took place in the United States, Italy and Spain. From T cells, B-cell-depleted T cells, or PBMCs came the material, which was cDNA or gDNA.

Original methodology: Amplified reference gene primers provided the basis for estimating nucleated cell counts. Produced via immunoSEQ multiplex PCR; TCRdb's table is partial and in-frame only. The V and J calls and clone size are taken from that table; D and trimming were inferred from the DNA. In the table there are approximately 66,000 clones, over 70% of which are singletons. The CDR3 is made up of 16 amino acids. CDR1 is SNHLY, CDR2 FYNNEI, per germline. The trim removed 0 bases at V and 3 bases at J, leaving 6 bases unmatched. The chain employs TRBV2 and TRBJ2-3, with 7 bases lining up with TRBD2. The origin of this receptor is a man aged 55 to 70 with acute or convalescent COVID-19. Sequenced material: peripheral blood. The CDR3 reads CASSEASGGLTDTQYF. The CDR3 coding sequence is TGTGCCAGCAGTGAAGCATCCGGGGGGTTAACAGATACGCAGTATTTT.